The clone carrying this TCR beta chain was seen a few times. What it recognizes is unknown. Unique molecular identifiers tagged the TCR beta cDNA libraries. One entry per CDR3 protein results from TCRdb running MiXCR on the PCR reads. This table has 400,000 to 500,000 distinct CDR3 sequences, roughly 38% appearing once. The CDR3 is 12 amino acids. V was trimmed by 6 bases and J by 6 bases, leaving 12 bases between them. The germline gives CDR1 SQVTM, CDR2 ANQGSEA. The data originate from a study of post-analysis software for immune sequencing data. General study results and limits: In patients, TRBV5-6, TRBV5-1 and TRBV20-1 belonged to five TRBV segments found more frequently than in controls.

This clonotype was obtained from a girl aged 2-10 years with multiple sclerosis. The gene calls are TRBV29-1 and TRBJ1-5, with D possibly matching TRBD1 (5 bases). Sequencing was performed on blood. The CDR3 DNA is TGCAGCGTGGTGATAGGGACTCAGCCCCAGCATTTT. This sequence encodes CSVVIGTQPQHF.